This TCR beta chain was sequenced during a study of blood T cell repertoires in COVID-19. Study-level information: Samples of COVID-19 (acute and convalescent) were obtained from the United States, Italy and Spain.

Germline CDR1 is SGHDN and CDR2 is FVKESK. Trimming shortened V by 3 bases and J by 4 bases, and 21 bases separated the two germline ends. The CDR3 runs 18 residues. Individuals aged 18 to 89 years were recruited from 24 US areas. Allocation to cohorts depended on clinical history reported by the participants. Sequencing was performed with immunoSEQ multiplex PCR; in TCRdb, only in-frame clones are kept and a portion is missing. The sample lists roughly 140,000 clones; under 90% were seen once. This TCR was recovered from a man aged 45 to 65 who had recovered from COVID-19. Sequencing input: PBMCs or T cells enriched from blood (not recorded which). This chain links TRBV14 with TRBJ2-2; D might be TRBD2 (7 bases). The DNA for the CDR3 is TGTGCCAGCAGCCACCTCGGACGCGGGGGCGCGACCACCGGGGAGCTGTTTTTT. This sequence encodes CASSHLGRGGATTGELFF.